The 7 T cell receptor beta chains below all came from one sample that was sequenced in a study of human T cells and chemical hapten exposure. In TCRdb, the 5' RACE reads were re-called with MiXCR into one record per CDR3 protein. This sample has tens of thousands of distinct CDR3 sequences; roughly 7.7% occur once, and the top ten carry under 3%. From whole blood left unfractionated, total RNA was extracted. The receptor source for this set is a male donor in good health.

This clonotype showed up many times. The J gene is TRBJ2-7, the V gene TRBV4-2, with D possibly TRBD1 on 6 matching bases. V was cut by 0 bases and J by 3 bases, with 15 bases left in between. This CDR3 contains 16 residues. Germline values: CDR1 LGHNA, CDR2 YNFKEQ. The CDR3 DNA is TGTGCCAGCAGCCAAGAGCACGGGACACCCTACTACGAGCAGTACTTC. Residues: CASSQEHGTPYYEQYF.

This clonotype occurred many times. The chain carries TRBV9 and TRBJ2-7, with D perhaps matching TRBD1 (5 bases). From germline, CDR1 is SGDLS and CDR2 YYNGEE. The CDR3 covers 15 residues. V was cut by 3 bases and J by 0 bases, with 13 bases left in between. The CDR3 nucleotides read TGTGCCAGCAGCGCCCGAAGGGGTGACTCCTACGAGCAGTACTTC. It encodes CASSARRGDSYEQYF.

This clonotype was observed a handful of times. This chain connects TRBV27 to TRBJ2-5, with 9 bases matching TRBD2. J gave up 1 base and V 2 bases, and 8 bases lay outside the gene matches. The CDR3 totals 17 residues. Germline V gene data show CDR1 as MNHEY and CDR2 as SMNVEV (reference sequence). The CDR3 sequence: CASSLVRSGGTQETQYF. CDR3 in DNA: TGTGCCAGCAGTTTAGTGCGTAGCGGGGGTACCCAAGAGACCCAGTACTTC.

The chain carries TRBV9 and TRBJ1-6; the D gene is possibly TRBD1 (5 bases). The V end was cut by 4 bases, the J end by 9 bases, with 17 bases between. CDR1 is SGDLS and CDR2 is YYNGEE in the germline V gene. This CDR3 has 15 residues. This CDR3 is CASSPFRGAGSPLHF. CDR3 nucleotides: TGTGCCAGCAGCCCCTTTCGAGGGGCCGGTTCACCCCTCCACTTT.

The chain carries TRBV3-1 and TRBJ2-5; D may be TRBD2 (5 bases). The V end lost 3 bases, the J end lost 0 bases, and 11 bases lay between the germline ends. Germline V lookup: CDR1 LGHDT, CDR2 YNNKEL (reference sequence). There are 15 residues in the CDR3. CDR3: CASSHGTRHQETQYF. The CDR3 nucleotides read TGTGCCAGCAGCCACGGAACTAGGCACCAAGAGACCCAGTACTTC.

There are a few counts of this clonotype. This chain joins TRBV20-1 and TRBJ1-2; D possibly corresponds to TRBD1 (5 bases). This CDR3 has 16 amino acids. Looked up from germline, CDR1 is DFQATT and CDR2 is SNEGSKA (reference sequence). V was clipped by 5 bases and J by 0 bases, with 19 bases between them. CDR3 residues: CSAETATVTANYGYTF. The CDR3 DNA sequence: TGCAGTGCTGAGACTGCGACGGTGACAGCTAACTATGGCTACACCTTC.

This clonotype was counted a few times. The V and J genes are TRBV2 and TRBJ1-1; weak D call: TRBD1 (5 bases). The CDR3 extends over 14 amino acids. Looked up from germline, CDR1 is SNHLY and CDR2 is FYNNEI. V was clipped by 3 bases and J by 2 bases, with 10 bases between them. CDR3 loop: CASSDWGTNTEAFF. As DNA, the CDR3 is TGTGCCAGCAGTGATTGGGGCACCAACACTGAAGCTTTCTTT.